The present T cell receptor beta chain was sequenced within a study of T cells after yellow fever vaccination. Study context: Where fractions had low cell numbers, libraries were prepared from them with the SMART-Seq v4 Ultra Low Input RNA kit. Study conclusions and caveats: Peak timing came faster in the weaker secondary response, day 5 versus 15. Once the booster was given, most primary-vaccination clones reappeared, at about 95% for CD4 and more than 85% for CD8.

Universal primer sites and UMIs were introduced during 5'RACE template-switching synthesis of TCR cDNA. TCRdb ran MiXCR on the 5' RACE reads and lists one entry per CDR3 protein. Here the sample spans approximately 150,000 distinct CDR3 sequences, about a tenth being singletons. Points on this clonotype: Antigen unknown.

Germline values: CDR1 LGHDT, CDR2 YNNKEL (reference sequence). The V gene lost 1 base and the J gene lost 6 bases, with 21 bases spanning the gap. The CDR3 covers 18 residues. Sequencing was performed on CD8+ T cells sorted from PBMCs, taken 45 days after the yellow fever booster vaccination. This sequence joins TRBV3-1 and TRBJ1-4; no definite D call. This receptor was identified in a man younger than 35 who received the YFV17D yellow fever vaccine. The CDR3 here is CASSQVPPAAATYEKLFF. CDR3 nucleotides: TGTGCCAGCAGCCAAGTACCCCCGGCGGCGGCTACATATGAAAAACTGTTTTTT.